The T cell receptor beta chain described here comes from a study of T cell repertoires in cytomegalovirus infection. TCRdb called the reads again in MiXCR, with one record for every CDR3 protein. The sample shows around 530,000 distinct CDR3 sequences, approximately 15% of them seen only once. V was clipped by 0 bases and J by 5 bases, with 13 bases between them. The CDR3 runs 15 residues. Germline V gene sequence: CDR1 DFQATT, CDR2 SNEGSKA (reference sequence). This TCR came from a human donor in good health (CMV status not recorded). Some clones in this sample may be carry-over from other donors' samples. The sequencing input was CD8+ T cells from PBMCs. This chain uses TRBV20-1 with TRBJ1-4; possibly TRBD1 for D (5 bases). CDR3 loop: CSARELGGFNEKLFF. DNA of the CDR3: TGCAGTGCTAGAGAGCTGGGGGGATTCAATGAAAAACTGTTTTTT.